The rows below give T cell receptor beta chains drawn from one sample of a study of T cell responses to AZD1222 COVID-19 vaccine. Some clones are missing from TCRdb's copy, which holds only in-frame ones; the method was immunoSEQ multiplex PCR. This sample carries about 100,000 clones, 90% of them seen once, and the ten largest clones take approximately 1.3%. The sequencing used peripheral blood, collected on day 0 of AZD1222 vaccination. The receptors derive from an adult in good health. Both conserved end residues are part of each CDR3. Fields, in order: D gene, J gene, V gene, clone size, CDR3 DNA, CDR3 protein. D genes are given only for firm matches. Size values are once, few and many counts, or a class for expanded clones, and some rows have none.

>-|TRBJ2-5|TRBV5-5|-
TGTGCCAGCAGCTTGTACAGTCAAGAGACCCAGTACTTC
CASSLYSQETQYF
>TRBD1|TRBJ1-2|TRBV2|once
TGTGCCAGCAGTGTTTCCGACAGGGAAAGTGGCTACACCTTC
CASSVSDRESGYTF
>-|TRBJ1-2|TRBV4-2|few
TGTGCCAGCAGCCAAGTCGGGGGTGACTATGGCTACACCTTC
CASSQVGGDYGYTF
>TRBD1|TRBJ2-7|TRBV28|-
TGTGCCAGCAGTTTCGGGACAGAACTACGTGGGCAGTACTTC
CASSFGTELRGQYF
>-|TRBJ1-1|TRBV5-1|once
TGCGCCAGCAGCTCGCCCCTATCGGGGGGTTCACTAAACACTGAAGCTTTCTTT
CASSSPLSGGSLNTEAFF
>-|TRBJ1-1|TRBV7-9|-
TGTGCCAGCAGCCCCGCCCGTTGGGCGGCGAACACTGAAGCTTTCTTT
CASSPARWAANTEAFF
>-|TRBJ1-2|TRBV28|-
TGTGCCAGCAGTTGGGACTATGGCTACACCTTC
CASSWDYGYTF
>-|TRBJ1-1|TRBV5-4|once
TGTGCCAGCAGCTTGGGTCAGTTCGACACTGAAGCTTTCTTT
CASSLGQFDTEAFF
>-|TRBJ2-1|TRBV5-1|-
TGCGCCAGCAGCGTATCCCGGGAAAGCTCCTACAATGAGCAGTTCTTC
CASSVSRESSYNEQFF
>TRBD1|TRBJ2-7|TRBV24-1|-
TGTGCCACCAGTGATTCCGGGACAGGGCACTCCGAGCAGTACTTC
CATSDSGTGHSEQYF
>-|TRBJ2-7|TRBV6-5|once
TGTGCCAGCAGCCCGAACTACTACGAGCAGTACTTC
CASSPNYYEQYF
>TRBD2|TRBJ2-1|TRBV11-2|-
TGTGCCAGCAGCTTAGACCTCGGACTAGCGGGCTACAATGAGCAGTTCTTC
CASSLDLGLAGYNEQFF
>-|TRBJ2-7|TRBV7-9|-
TGTGCCAGTAATCTCGAGTCACATAGCTCCTACGAGCAGTACTTC
CASNLESHSSYEQYF
>TRBD1|TRBJ2-7|TRBV7-9|-
TGTGCCAGCACCGGGACAGGGGTCGAGCAGTACTTC
CASTGTGVEQYF
>-|TRBJ1-5|TRBV6-6|once
TGTGCCAGCACCTGGGGGGGAAGCAATCAGCCCCAGCATTTT
CASTWGGSNQPQHF
>-|TRBJ1-3|TRBV6-1|few
TGTGCCAGCAGTGACGAATGGGCCGCTGGAAACACCATATATTTT
CASSDEWAAGNTIYF
>TRBD2|TRBJ2-3|TRBV7-2|-
TGTGCCAGCCTACCGGGACTAGCGGGGGCAGATACGCAGTATTTT
CASLPGLAGADTQYF
>-|TRBJ2-1|TRBV15|-
TGTGCCACCAGCCTACGGGCCTCCCCTAATGAGCAGTTCTTC
CATSLRASPNEQFF
>TRBD2|TRBJ2-1|TRBV7-8|once
TGTGCCAGCAGCTATACGGGGGGGTCTAATGAGCAGTTCTTC
CASSYTGGSNEQFF
>TRBD1|TRBJ1-4|TRBV18|once
TGTGCCAGCTCCCCGGGACAGGGGGAGGAAAAACTGTTTTTT
CASSPGQGEEKLFF
>TRBD1|TRBJ2-7|TRBV10-3|-
TGTGCCATCCGACAGGGGGCGTCTCTAAACGAGCAGTACTTC
CAIRQGASLNEQYF
>TRBD2|TRBJ2-5|TRBV5-1|-
TGCGCCAGCAGCTCCAGGACTAGCGGGCAAGAGACCCAGTACTTC
CASSSRTSGQETQYF
>TRBD1|TRBJ1-1|TRBV27|-
TGTGCCAGCAGTTTCCGACCCCGACAGGGGAACACTGAAGCTTTCTTT
CASSFRPRQGNTEAFF
>-|TRBJ1-4|TRBV7-9|-
TGTGCCAGCAGCTTATCAGCACAGACAACTAATGAAAAACTGTTTTTT
CASSLSAQTTNEKLFF
>-|TRBJ1-5|TRBV5-6|-
TGTGCCAGCAGCTTCTGGCAGGGGCAGCCCCAGCATTTT
CASSFWQGQPQHF
>-|TRBJ1-4|TRBV19|once
TGTGCCAGTAGTATTCAGGGTAGAGGAACTAATGAAAAACTGTTTTTT
CASSIQGRGTNEKLFF
>-|TRBJ2-7|TRBV5-5|-
TGTGCCAGCAGCTCCGACACTTACTCCTACGAGCAGTACTTC
CASSSDTYSYEQYF
>TRBD1|TRBJ1-3|TRBV15|once
TGTGCCACCAAGCTGACAGGGGCAGGAAACACCATATATTTT
CATKLTGAGNTIYF
>-|TRBJ1-1|TRBV6-1|-
TGTGCCAGCAGTGAAGAGGGCCGCGAAGCTTTCTTT
CASSEEGREAFF
>TRBD1|TRBJ2-7|TRBV4-1|-
TGCGCCAGCAGCCAAGTGGGGACAGTAGCCGACGAGCAGTACTTC
CASSQVGTVADEQYF
>TRBD1|TRBJ1-6|TRBV5-1|-
TGCGCCAGCAGCTTGGATGGGGTGACAGGGGGTTCACCCCTCCACTTT
CASSLDGVTGGSPLHF
>-|TRBJ1-1|TRBV14|once
TGTGCCAGCAGCCAAGATCAGCAGGCCTGGGCGAACACTGAAGCTTTCTTT
CASSQDQQAWANTEAFF
>-|TRBJ1-4|TRBV5-1|-
TGCGCCAGCAGCACTCCGCTCGGGACCCGAGGGGAAAAACTGTTTTTT
CASSTPLGTRGEKLFF
>TRBD1|TRBJ1-1|TRBV19|-
TGTGCCAGTAGTATAAGACCCGGACAGGTGAACACTGAAGCTTTCTTT
CASSIRPGQVNTEAFF
>TRBD1|TRBJ2-5|TRBV5-4|-
TGTGCCAGCAGCATCTACCCGGGACAGCTAAAAGAGACCCAGTACTTC
CASSIYPGQLKETQYF
>-|TRBJ1-2|TRBV28|-
TGTGCCAGCAGTTTGGCCCTTGGGGGGGGAGGCTATGGCTACACCTTC
CASSLALGGGGYGYTF
>-|TRBJ1-6|TRBV6-6|-
TGTGCCAGCAATACCGGGCCGAAGGAGGCACCCCTCCACTTT
CASNTGPKEAPLHF
>TRBD1|TRBJ2-7|TRBV28|-
TGTGCCAGCGTCTACAGGGGGCACTACGAGCAGTACTTC
CASVYRGHYEQYF
>TRBD2|TRBJ2-3|TRBV5-1|-
TGCGCCAGCAGCTTGCAGCAAGCGGGGGGGCTGGATACGCAGTATTTT
CASSLQQAGGLDTQYF
>-|TRBJ1-1|TRBV5-1|-
TGCGCCAGCAAAGTGATGACGAACACTGAAGCTTTCTTT
CASKVMTNTEAFF
>TRBD1|TRBJ2-3|TRBV5-1|once
TGCGCCAGCAGCACCCAGACAGGGGGCACAGATACGCAGTATTTT
CASSTQTGGTDTQYF
>-|TRBJ1-3|TRBV10-2|-
TGCGCCAGCAGTGAGTCATGGAGTTCTGGAAACACCATATATTTT
CASSESWSSGNTIYF
>-|TRBJ2-5|TRBV19|-
TGTGCCAGTAGTGCCCGGAGGGGGTCCGTCCAAGAGACCCAGTACTTC
CASSARRGSVQETQYF
>-|TRBJ1-3|TRBV19|-
TGTGCCAGCTCCTACACAGGGTCTGGAAACACCATATATTTT
CASSYTGSGNTIYF
>-|TRBJ2-7|TRBV5-4|-
TGTGCCAGCAGCGGAACAAGAACTAGCCACGAGCAGTACTTC
CASSGTRTSHEQYF